These T cell receptor beta chains were read from a single sample in a study of blood T cells in healthy people across ages. TCRdb redid the calling of the 5' RACE reads with MiXCR, one entry per CDR3 protein. This table holds more than 650,000 distinct CDR3 sequences, around a fifth found once. Source material: blood. Source of these receptors: an older man in good health. The CDR3 runs from the conserved cysteine through the conserved F or W. Fields, in order: J gene, clone size, D gene, V gene, CDR3 protein, CDR3 DNA. D genes are given only for firm matches. Some rows have no size entry. The others give once, few or many, or a class for an expanded clone.

>TRBJ2-4|.|.|TRBV7-2
CASSLVGGRVDGNIQYF
TGTGCCAGCAGCTTAGTCGGGGGCAGGGTTGATGGAAACATTCAGTACTTC
>TRBJ2-7|many|TRBD2|TRBV5-5
CASSLEGTSGSYEQYF
TGTGCCAGCAGCTTGGAAGGGACTAGCGGGAGCTACGAGCAGTACTTC
>TRBJ2-1|.|TRBD2|TRBV6-5
CAGLVSTNEQFF
TGTGCCGGACTAGTTTCCACCAATGAGCAGTTCTTC
>TRBJ2-1|.|TRBD2|TRBV12-3/TRBV12-4
CAAGGTSGRLEQFF
TGTGCCGCAGGGGGGACTAGCGGGAGATTAGAGCAGTTCTTC
>TRBJ2-1|.|TRBD2|TRBV5-1
CASSLAVLAGAYNEQFF
TGCGCCAGCAGCTTGGCCGTTCTAGCGGGGGCCTACAATGAGCAGTTCTTC
>TRBJ1-4|few|.|TRBV30
CAWNLYRQKGEKLFF
TGTGCCTGGAACCTTTACCGTCAAAAGGGGGAAAAACTGTTTTTT
>TRBJ1-1|few|TRBD1|TRBV10-3
CAISQPHLTGPSGEAFF
TGTGCCATCAGTCAACCCCACTTGACAGGGCCTTCGGGTGAAGCTTTCTTT
>TRBJ2-7|.|.|TRBV29-1
CSVRPGGPYEQYF
TGCAGCGTTAGACCCGGGGGCCCCTACGAGCAGTACTTC
>TRBJ1-3|.|.|TRBV7-2
CASSFRRADSGNTIYF
TGTGCCAGCAGCTTTAGACGGGCGGATTCTGGAAACACCATATATTTT
>TRBJ2-3|.|TRBD2|TRBV3-1
CASSHPGLDLLTQYF
TGTGCCAGCAGCCACCCGGGACTAGACCTACTTACGCAGTATTTT
>TRBJ1-1|.|.|TRBV20-1
CSAIYWNTEAFF
TGCAGTGCTATTTATTGGAACACTGAAGCTTTCTTT
>TRBJ2-5|.|TRBD2|TRBV20-1
CSASGGRETQYF
TGCAGTGCTAGTGGCGGGAGGGAGACCCAGTACTTC
>TRBJ1-4|few|.|TRBV7-9
CASSLGVRSEEKLFF
TGTGCCAGCAGCTTAGGAGTTCGCTCGGAGGAAAAACTGTTTTTT
>TRBJ1-2|.|.|TRBV10-3
CAISALGGYTF
TGTGCCATCAGTGCCCTGGGGGGCTACACCTTC
>TRBJ2-7|.|.|TRBV28
CASSFGVVGGYEQYF
TGTGCCAGCAGTTTTGGCGTGGTAGGGGGCTACGAGCAGTACTTC
>TRBJ2-3|.|.|TRBV5-1
CASRLGGTTDTQYF
TGCGCCAGCAGATTGGGGGGTACCACAGATACGCAGTATTTT
>TRBJ2-5|once|TRBD2|TRBV11-2
CASRTSAHSGETQYF
TGTGCCTCCCGGACTAGCGCCCACTCCGGAGAGACCCAGTACTTC
>TRBJ2-5|.|TRBD2|TRBV20-1
CSAPLAGGETQYF
TGCAGTGCTCCACTAGCGGGTGGGGAGACCCAGTACTTC